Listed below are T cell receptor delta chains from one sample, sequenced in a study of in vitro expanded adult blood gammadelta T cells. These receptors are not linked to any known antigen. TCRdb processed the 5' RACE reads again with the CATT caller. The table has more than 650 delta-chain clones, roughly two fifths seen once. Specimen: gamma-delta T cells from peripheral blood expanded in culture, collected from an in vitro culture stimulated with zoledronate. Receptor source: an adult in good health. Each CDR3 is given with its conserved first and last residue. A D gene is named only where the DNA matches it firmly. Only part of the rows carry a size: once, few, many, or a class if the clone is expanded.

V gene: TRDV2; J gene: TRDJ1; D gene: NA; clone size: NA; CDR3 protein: CACDTGNLGGGTTDKLIF; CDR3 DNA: TGTGCCTGTGACACCGGAAATCTTGGCGGGGGAACCACCGATAAACTCATCTTT
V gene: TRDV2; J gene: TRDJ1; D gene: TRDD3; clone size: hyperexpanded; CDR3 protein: CACDTLRRAEGDKVDKLIF; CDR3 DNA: TGTGCCTGTGACACCCTAAGAAGGGCCGAGGGGGATAAGGTCGATAAACTCATCTTT
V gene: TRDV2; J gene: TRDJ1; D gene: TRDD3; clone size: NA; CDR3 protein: CACDTINPVGGRYTDKLIF; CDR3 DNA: TGTGCCTGTGACACTATTAATCCAGTTGGGGGACGGTACACCGATAAACTCATCTTT
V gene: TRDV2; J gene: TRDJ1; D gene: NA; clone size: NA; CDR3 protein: CACDTFFGPSYALGDLTDKLIF; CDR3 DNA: TGTGCCTGTGACACGTTTTTTGGGCCTTCCTACGCACTGGGGGACCTCACTGATAAACTCATCTTT
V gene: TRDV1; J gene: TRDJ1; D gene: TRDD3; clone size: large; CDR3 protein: CALGVIFPFSLAYWGMNDKLIF; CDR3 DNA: TGTGCTCTTGGGGTCATATTCCCGTTTTCCCTCGCGTACTGGGGGATGAACGATAAACTCATCTTT
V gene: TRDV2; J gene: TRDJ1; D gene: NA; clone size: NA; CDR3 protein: CACDLLKAGGRRGLYTDKLIF; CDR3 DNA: TGTGCCTGTGACCTCCTTAAGGCCGGGGGACGCCGGGGGCTTTACACCGATAAACTCATCTTT
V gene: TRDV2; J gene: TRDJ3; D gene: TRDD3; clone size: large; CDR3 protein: CACDTAGGSGSWDTRQMFF; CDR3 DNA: TGTGCCTGTGACACCGCCGGGGGATCAGGATCCTGGGACACCCGACAGATGTTTTTC
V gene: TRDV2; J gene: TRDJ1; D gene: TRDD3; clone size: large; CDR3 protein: CACDGLGDTNDKLIF; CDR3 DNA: TGTGCCTGTGACGGACTGGGGGATACCAACGATAAACTCATCTTT
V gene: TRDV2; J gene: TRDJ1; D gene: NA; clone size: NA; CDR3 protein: CACDPLPSGVDQDRLGTTWITDKLIF; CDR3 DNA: TGTGCCTGTGACCCACTGCCTTCAGGCGTCGACCAGGACCGACTGGGAACGACCTGGATCACCGATAAACTCATCTTT
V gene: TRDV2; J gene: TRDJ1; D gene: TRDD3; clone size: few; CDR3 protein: CACDGLPTTGGSDKLIF; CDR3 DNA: TGTGCCTGTGACGGCCTTCCCACTACTGGGGGATCGGATAAACTCATCTTT
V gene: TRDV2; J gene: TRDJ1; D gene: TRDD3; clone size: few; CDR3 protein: CACDTPWGKNTDKLIF; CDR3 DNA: TGTGCCTGTGACACCCCCTGGGGGAAGAACACCGATAAACTCATCTTT
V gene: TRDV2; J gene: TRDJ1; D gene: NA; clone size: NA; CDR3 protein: CACDTLLIPTGQLIF; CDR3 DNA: TGTGCCTGTGACACACTACTGATACCGACCGGGCAACTCATCTTT
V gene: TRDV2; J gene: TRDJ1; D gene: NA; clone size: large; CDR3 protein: CACDTLTRSGRTDKLIF; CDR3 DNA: TGTGCCTGTGACACCCTCACCCGTTCGGGCCGCACCGATAAACTCATCTTT
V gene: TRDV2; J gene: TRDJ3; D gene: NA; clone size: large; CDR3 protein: CACDTVESRGGPIPSSWDTRQMFF; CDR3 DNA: TGTGCCTGTGACACCGTAGAAAGCCGGGGGGGCCCGATACCTTCCTCCTGGGACACCCGACAGATGTTTTTC
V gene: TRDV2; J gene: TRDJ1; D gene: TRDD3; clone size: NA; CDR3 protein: CACDTVGIPGTDKLIF; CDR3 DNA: TGTGCCTGTGACACCGTGGGGATACCGGGCACCGATAAACTCATCTTT
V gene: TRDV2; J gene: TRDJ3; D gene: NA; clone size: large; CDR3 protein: CACDTAGRGRDTRQMFF; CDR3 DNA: TGTGCCTGTGACACTGCGGGTCGAGGCCGGGACACCCGACAGATGTTTTTC
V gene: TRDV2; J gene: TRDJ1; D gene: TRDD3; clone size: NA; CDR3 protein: CACDLLGDTPYTDKLIF; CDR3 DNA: TGTGCCTGTGACTTACTGGGGGATACGCCGTACACCGATAAACTCATCTTT
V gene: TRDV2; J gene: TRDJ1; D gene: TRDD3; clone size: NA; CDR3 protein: CACDTAEYWGIRHTDKLIF; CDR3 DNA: TGTGCCTGTGACACCGCCGAGTACTGGGGGATACGGCACACCGATAAACTCATCTTT
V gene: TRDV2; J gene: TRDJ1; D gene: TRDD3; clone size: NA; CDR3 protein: CACDGLSDGRGIRGPDKLIF; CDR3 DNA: TGTGCCTGTGACGGGCTTTCTGATGGACGGGGGATACGAGGTCCCGATAAGCTCATCTTT
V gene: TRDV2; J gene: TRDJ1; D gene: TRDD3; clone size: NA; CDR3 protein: CACDTVIPGGLRVTDKLIF; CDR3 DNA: TGTGCCTGTGACACTGTTATACCCGGGGGATTACGGGTGACCGATAAACTCATCTTT
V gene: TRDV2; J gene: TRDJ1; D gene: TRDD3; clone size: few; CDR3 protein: CACDRLGGTDKLIF; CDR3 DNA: TGTGCCTGTGACAGACTGGGGGGAACCGATAAACTCATCTTT
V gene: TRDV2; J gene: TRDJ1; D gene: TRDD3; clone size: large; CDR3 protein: CACDTASRTGGHTDKLIF; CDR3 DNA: TGTGCCTGTGACACCGCTTCCCGTACTGGGGGCCACACCGATAAACTCATCTTT
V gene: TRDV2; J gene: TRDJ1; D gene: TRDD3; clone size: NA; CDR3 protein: CACDLLGDTPYTDKLIF; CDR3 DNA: TGTGCCTGTGACTTACTGGGGGATACGCCGTACACAGATAAACTCATCTTT
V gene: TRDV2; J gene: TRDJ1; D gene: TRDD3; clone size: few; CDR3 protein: CACDAWGTRGDKLIF; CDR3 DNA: TGTGCCTGTGACGCTTGGGGGACACGGGGCGATAAACTCATCTTT
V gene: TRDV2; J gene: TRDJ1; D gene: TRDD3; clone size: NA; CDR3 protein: CACDTLLGDTHTDKLIF; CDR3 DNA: TGTGCCTGTGACACCCTACTGGGGGATACGCACACCGATAAACTCATCTTT
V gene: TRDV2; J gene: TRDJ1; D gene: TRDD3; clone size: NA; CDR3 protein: CACVSLSGGVLGDWKDKLIF; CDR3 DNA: TGTGCCTGTGTCAGTCTATCCGGAGGCGTACTGGGGGATTGGAAGGATAAACTCATCTTT
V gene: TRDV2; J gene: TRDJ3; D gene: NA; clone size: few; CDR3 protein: CACDSLHSPWDTRQMFF; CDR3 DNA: TGTGCCTGTGACAGTCTTCATAGTCCTTGGGACACCCGACAGATGTTTTTC
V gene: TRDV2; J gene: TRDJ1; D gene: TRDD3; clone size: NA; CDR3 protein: CACDTVSGGYSLTPYTDKLIF; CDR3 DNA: TGTGCCTGTGACACCGTATCTGGGGGATACTCATTAACCCCCTACACCGATAAACTCATCTTT
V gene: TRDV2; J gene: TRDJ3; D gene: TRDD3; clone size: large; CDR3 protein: CACDATILGDRSWDTRQMFF; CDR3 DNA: TGTGCCTGTGACGCGACGATACTGGGGGATCGCTCCTGGGACACCCGACAGATGTTTTTC
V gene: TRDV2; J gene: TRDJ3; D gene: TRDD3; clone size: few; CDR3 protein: CACDTVEGDSPSSWDTRQMFF; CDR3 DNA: TGTGCCTGTGACACCGTCGAGGGGGATTCTCCGAGCTCCTGGGACACCCGACAGATGTTTTTC
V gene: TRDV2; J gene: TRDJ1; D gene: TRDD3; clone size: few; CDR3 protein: CACATGGYKVMYTDKLIF; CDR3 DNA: TGTGCCTGTGCTACTGGGGGATATAAAGTGATGTACACCGATAAACTCATCTTT
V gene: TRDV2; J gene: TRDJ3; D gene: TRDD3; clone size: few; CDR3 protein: CACDSSWGIKSWDTRQMFF; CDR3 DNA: TGTGCCTGTGACAGTTCCTGGGGGATTAAATCCTGGGACACCCGACAGATGTTTTTC
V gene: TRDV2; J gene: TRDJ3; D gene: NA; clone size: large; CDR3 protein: CACDIMGSWDTRQMFF; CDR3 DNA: TGTGCCTGTGACATTATGGGCTCCTGGGACACCCGACAGATGTTTTTC
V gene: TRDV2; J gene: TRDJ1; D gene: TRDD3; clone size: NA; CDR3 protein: CACDAIGGYIDKLIF; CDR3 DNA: TGTGCCTGTGACGCTATTGGGGGATATATCGATAAACTCATCTTT
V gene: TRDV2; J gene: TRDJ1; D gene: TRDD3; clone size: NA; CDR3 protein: CACDTVLGDTRRYTDKLIF; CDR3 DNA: TGTGCCTGTGACACCGTACTGGGGGATACGCGGAGGTACACCGATAAACTCATCTTT
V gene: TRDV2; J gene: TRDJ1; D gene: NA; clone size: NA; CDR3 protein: CACDALVGSSYTDKLIF; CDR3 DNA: TGTGCCTGTGACGCCCTGGTGGGCTCTTCTTATACCGATAAACTCATCTTT
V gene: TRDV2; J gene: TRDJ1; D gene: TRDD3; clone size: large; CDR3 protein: CACDSILGDTPNKLIF; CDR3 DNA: TGTGCCTGTGACAGCATACTGGGGGATACGCCCAATAAACTCATCTTT
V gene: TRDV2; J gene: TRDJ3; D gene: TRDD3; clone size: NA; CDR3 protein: CACDLTTTGGSSSSWDTRQMFF; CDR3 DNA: TGTGCCTGTGACCTAACCACCACTGGGGGGTCCTCAAGCTCCTGGGACACCCGACAGATGTTTTTC
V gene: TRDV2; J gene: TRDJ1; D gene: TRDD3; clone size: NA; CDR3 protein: CACVKLGVPGYTDKLIF; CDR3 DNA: TGTGCCTGTGTTAAACTGGGGGTCCCCGGTTACACCGATAAACTCATCTTT
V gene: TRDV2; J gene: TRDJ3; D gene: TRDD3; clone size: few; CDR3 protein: CACDTMVGDSSSWDTRQMFF; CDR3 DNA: TGTGCCTGTGACACCATGGTGGGGGATTCGAGCTCCTGGGACACCCGACAGATGTTTTTC
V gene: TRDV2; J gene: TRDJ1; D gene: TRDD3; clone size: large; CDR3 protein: CACDTVLTGGSWDKLIF; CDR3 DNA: TGTGCCTGTGACACCGTGCTTACTGGGGGATCCTGGGATAAACTCATCTTT
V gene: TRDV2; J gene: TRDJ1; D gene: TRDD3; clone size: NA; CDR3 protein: CACDPLLTGGYPDKLIF; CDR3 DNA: TGTGCCTGTGACCCATTATTAACTGGGGGATACCCCGATAAACTCATCTTT
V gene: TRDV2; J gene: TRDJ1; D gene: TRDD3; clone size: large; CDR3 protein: CACDTVLGDNLRDKLIF; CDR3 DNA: TGTGCCTGTGACACCGTTCTGGGGGATAATTTACGCGATAAACTCATCTTT
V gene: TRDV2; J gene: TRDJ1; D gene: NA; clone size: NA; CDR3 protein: CACDTFFGPSYALGDLTDKLIF; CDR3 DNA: TGTGCCTGTGACACGTTTTTTGGGCCTTCCTACGCACTGGGGGACCTCACCGATAAACTCATCTTT
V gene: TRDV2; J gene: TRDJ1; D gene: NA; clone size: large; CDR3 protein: CACDEMGIGDTDKLIF; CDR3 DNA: TGTGCCTGTGACGAGATGGGGATTGGAGACACCGATAAACTCATCTTT
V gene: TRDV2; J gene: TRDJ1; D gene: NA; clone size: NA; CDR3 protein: CACDTLEGDTPSTDKLIF; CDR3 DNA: TGTGCCTGTGACACTTTAGAGGGGGACACGCCTTCCACCGATAAACTCATCTTT
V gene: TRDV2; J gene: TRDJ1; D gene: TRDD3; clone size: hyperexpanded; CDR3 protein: CACDSLGEYTDKLIF; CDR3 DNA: TGTGCCTGTGACTCACTGGGGGAATACACCGATAAACTCATCTTT
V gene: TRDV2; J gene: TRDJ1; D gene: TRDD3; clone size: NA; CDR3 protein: CACDTVGRTGGTEYTDKLIF; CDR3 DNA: TGTGCCTGTGACACCGTAGGCCGTACTGGGGGGACCGAATACACCGATAAACTCATCTTT
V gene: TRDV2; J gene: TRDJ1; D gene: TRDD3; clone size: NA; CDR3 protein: CACDTLGDTSELIF; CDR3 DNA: TGTGCCTGTGACACACTGGGGGATACAAGCGAACTCATCTTT
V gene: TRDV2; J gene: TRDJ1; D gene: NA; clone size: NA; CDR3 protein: CACDAMGDTDKLIF; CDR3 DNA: TGTGCCTGTGACGCGATGGGGGACACCGATAAACTCATCTTT